What follows is one T cell receptor (gamma chain) and its context. This clone is characterized as medium-sized (0.01 to 0.1%). The antigen it binds to is not known. No much larger clonotype is one base removed from it; base qualities were not supplied. The library was obtained by PCR. Reads for this sample came from an Illumina MiSeq. TCRdb processed the public reads again with the CATT caller, after which rows with matching DNA were combined. The sample profile shows roughly 10,000 gamma-chain clones; 40% to 50% of them were found once. The ten largest clonotypes hold 2.5% of the sample. The entry originates in a study of human gamma delta and Vdelta1 T cells (dated by TCRdb to 2016 to 2019). For the study in its entirety: The study investigated Delta One T cells, Vd1+ gamma-delta T cells, as cytotoxic effectors against acute myeloid leukemia.

Looking up the germline V gene yields CDR1 VINAFY and CDR2 YDVSNSKD. V trim: 0 bases; J trim: 5 bases; unmatched bases: 7. The CDR3 covers 14 residues, taking in both the cysteine and the phenylalanine. Left in the record is the CDR3 DNA by itself, 42 bases read in frame from the first base. Overall study outcomes, separate from this receptor: Delta One T cells were reported as polyclonal and as showing broad cytotoxic targeting of acute myeloid leukemia.

This receptor was identified in a human donor in good health. Sample: Vdelta1 gamma-delta T cells from blood grown in culture (DOT cells). This specimen's cell subset or site label, interpreted: Delta One T cells, in vitro expanded/differentiated Vd1+ gamma-delta T cells. This chain joins TRGV5 to TRGJ1 or TRGJ2. The bases read TGTGCCACCTGGGACAGGCCAGCGCATTATAAGAAACTCTTT. Translated, it gives CATWDRPAHYKKLF.